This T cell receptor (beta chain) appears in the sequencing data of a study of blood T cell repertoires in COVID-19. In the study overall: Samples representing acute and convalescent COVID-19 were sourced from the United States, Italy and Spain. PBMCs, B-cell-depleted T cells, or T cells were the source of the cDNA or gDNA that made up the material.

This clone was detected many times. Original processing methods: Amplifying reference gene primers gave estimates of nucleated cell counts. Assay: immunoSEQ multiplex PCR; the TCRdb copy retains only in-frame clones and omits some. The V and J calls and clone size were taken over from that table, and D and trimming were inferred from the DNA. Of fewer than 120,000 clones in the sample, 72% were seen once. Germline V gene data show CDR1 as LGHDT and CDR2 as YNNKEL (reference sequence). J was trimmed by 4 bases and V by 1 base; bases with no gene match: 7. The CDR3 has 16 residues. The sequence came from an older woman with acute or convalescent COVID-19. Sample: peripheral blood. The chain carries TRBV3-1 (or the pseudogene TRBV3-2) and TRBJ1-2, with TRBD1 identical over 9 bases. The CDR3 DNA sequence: TGTGCCAGCAGCCAAGTAGGGACAGGGAAGGGCTATGGCTACACCTTC. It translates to CASSQVGTGKGYGYTF.